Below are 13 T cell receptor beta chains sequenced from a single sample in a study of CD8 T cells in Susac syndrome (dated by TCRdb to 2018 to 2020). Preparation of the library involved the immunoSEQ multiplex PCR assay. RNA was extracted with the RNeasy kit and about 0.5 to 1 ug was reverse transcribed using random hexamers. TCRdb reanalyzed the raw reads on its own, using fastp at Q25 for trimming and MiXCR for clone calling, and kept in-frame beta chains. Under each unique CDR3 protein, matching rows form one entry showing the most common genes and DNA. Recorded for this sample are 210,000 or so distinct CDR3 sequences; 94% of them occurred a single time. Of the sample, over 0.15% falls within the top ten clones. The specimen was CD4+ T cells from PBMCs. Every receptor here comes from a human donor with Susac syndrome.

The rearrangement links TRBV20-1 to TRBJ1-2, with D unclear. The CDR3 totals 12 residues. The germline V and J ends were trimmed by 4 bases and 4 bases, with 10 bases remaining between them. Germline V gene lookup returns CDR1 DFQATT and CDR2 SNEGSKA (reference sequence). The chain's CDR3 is CSAIGSLYGYTF. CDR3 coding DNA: TGCAGTGCTATAGGCAGCCTCTATGGCTACACCTTC.

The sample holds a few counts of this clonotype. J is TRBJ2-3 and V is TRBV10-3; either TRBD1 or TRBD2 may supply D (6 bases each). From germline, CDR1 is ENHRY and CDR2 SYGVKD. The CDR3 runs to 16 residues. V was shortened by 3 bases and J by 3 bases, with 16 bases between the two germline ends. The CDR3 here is CAISEGGGGGTDTQYF. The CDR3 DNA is TGTGCCATCAGTGAAGGAGGAGGGGGTGGAACAGATACGCAGTATTTT.

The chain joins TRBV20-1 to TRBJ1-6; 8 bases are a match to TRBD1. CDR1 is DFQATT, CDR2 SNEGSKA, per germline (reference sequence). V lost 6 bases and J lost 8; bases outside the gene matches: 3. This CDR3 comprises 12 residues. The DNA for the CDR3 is TGCAGTGCCGGGGGACAGGATTCACCCCTCCACTTT. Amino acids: CSAGGQDSPLHF.

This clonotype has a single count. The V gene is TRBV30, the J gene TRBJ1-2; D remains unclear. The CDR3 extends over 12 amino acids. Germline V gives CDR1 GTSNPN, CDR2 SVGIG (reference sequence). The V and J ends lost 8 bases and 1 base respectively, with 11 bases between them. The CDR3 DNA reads TGTGCCGGAAGAGGGCTTAACTATGGCTACACCTTC. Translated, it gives CAGRGLNYGYTF.

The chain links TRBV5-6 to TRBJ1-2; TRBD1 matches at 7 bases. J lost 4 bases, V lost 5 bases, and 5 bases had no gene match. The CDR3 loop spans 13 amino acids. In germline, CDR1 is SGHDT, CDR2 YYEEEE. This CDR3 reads CASSLRDSYGYTF. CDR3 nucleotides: TGTGCCAGCAGTTTACGGGACAGCTATGGCTACACCTTC.

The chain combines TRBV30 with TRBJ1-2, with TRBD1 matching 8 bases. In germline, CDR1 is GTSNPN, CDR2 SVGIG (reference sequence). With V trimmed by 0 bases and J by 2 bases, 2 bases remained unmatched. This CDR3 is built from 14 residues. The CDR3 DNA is TGTGCCTGGAGTGTACAGGGGGGGAACTATGGCTACACCTTC. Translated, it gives CAWSVQGGNYGYTF.

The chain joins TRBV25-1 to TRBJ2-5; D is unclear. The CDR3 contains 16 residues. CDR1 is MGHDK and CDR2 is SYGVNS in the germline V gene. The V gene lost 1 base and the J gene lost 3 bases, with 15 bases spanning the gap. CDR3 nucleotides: TGTGCCAGCAGTGAATTGGAAAGAGGCCCTAAAGAGACCCAGTACTTC. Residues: CASSELERGPKETQYF.

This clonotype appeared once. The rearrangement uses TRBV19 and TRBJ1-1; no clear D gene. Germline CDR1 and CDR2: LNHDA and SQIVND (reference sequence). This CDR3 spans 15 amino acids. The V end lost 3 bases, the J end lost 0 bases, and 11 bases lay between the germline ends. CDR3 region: CASSMGRGMNTEAFF. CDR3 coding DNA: TGTGCCAGTAGTATGGGGAGAGGAATGAACACTGAAGCTTTCTTT.

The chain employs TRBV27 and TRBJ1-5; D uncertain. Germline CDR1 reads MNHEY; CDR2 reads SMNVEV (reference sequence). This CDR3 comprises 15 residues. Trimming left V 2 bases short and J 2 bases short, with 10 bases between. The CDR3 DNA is TGTGCCAGCAGTTTAAGTTTTATGGGCAATCAGCCCCAGCATTTT. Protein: CASSLSFMGNQPQHF.

CDR3 bases: TGTGCCAGCAGTTACGACTTAGCTTACCAGACGACCCAGTACTTC. Translating gives CASSYDLAYQTTQYF. The chain combines TRBV6-2 or TRBV6-3 with TRBJ2-5; D uncertain. The CDR3 length is 15 residues. Germline CDR1 MNHEY, CDR2 SVGEGT. V was cut by 2 bases and J by 7 bases, with 17 bases left in between.

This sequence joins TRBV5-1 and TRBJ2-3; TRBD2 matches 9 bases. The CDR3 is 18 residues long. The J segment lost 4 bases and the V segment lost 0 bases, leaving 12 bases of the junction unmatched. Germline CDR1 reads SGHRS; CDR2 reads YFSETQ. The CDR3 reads CASSLGLADRVGSDTQYF. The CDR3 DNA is TGCGCCAGCAGCTTGGGACTAGCGGACCGGGTTGGATCAGATACGCAGTATTTT.

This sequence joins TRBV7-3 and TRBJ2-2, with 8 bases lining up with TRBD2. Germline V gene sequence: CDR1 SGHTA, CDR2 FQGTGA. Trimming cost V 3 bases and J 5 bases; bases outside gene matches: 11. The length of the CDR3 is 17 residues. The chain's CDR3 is CASSLNPRGGTTGELFF. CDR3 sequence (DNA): TGTGCCAGCAGCTTGAACCCACGGGGGGGCACTACCGGGGAGCTGTTTTTT.

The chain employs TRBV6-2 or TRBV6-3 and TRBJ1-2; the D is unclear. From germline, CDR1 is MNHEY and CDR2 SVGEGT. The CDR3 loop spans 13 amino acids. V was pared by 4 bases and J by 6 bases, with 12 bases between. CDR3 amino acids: CASSWPLSDGYTF. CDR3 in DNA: TGTGCCAGCAGTTGGCCTTTATCGGATGGCTACACCTTC.